A selection of T cell receptor beta chains follows, all from one sample in a study of blood T cell repertoires in COVID-19. Sequencing was performed with immunoSEQ multiplex PCR; in TCRdb, only in-frame clones are kept and a portion is missing. The sample includes about 85,000 clones, roughly 87% of them seen just once. Material: peripheral blood. The source of these receptors is a man in his 60s with acute or convalescent COVID-19. Both conserved end residues are part of each CDR3. Each record gives: V gene, CDR3 length, J gene, D gene, CDR3 protein, CDR3 DNA. A D gene is named only where the DNA matches it firmly.

V gene: TRBV4-3
CDR3 length: 14
J gene: TRBJ1-4
D gene: NA
CDR3 protein: CASSLRPRVEKLFF
CDR3 DNA: TGCGCCAGCAGCCTGAGACCCAGGGTTGAAAAACTGTTTTTT

V gene: TRBV12-3/TRBV12-4
CDR3 length: 13
J gene: TRBJ1-1
D gene: NA
CDR3 protein: CASSLSGNTEAFF
CDR3 DNA: TGTGCCAGCAGTTTGTCCGGGAACACTGAAGCTTTCTTT

V gene: TRBV28
CDR3 length: 14
J gene: TRBJ1-3
D gene: NA
CDR3 protein: CASSPPVRGNTIYF
CDR3 DNA: TGTGCCAGCAGTCCCCCGGTCAGGGGAAACACCATATATTTT

V gene: TRBV5-1
CDR3 length: 18
J gene: TRBJ2-1
D gene: TRBD2
CDR3 protein: CASSVRTSGGLPYNEQFF
CDR3 DNA: TGCGCCAGCAGCGTACGGACTAGCGGGGGGCTACCCTACAATGAGCAGTTCTTC

V gene: TRBV6-2/TRBV6-3
CDR3 length: 14
J gene: TRBJ2-1
D gene: NA
CDR3 protein: CASSQSGANNEQFF
CDR3 DNA: TGTGCCAGCAGTCAGTCTGGGGCGAACAATGAGCAGTTCTTC

V gene: TRBV4-1
CDR3 length: 19
J gene: TRBJ2-3
D gene: NA
CDR3 protein: CASSQRPLVEGGAIDTQYF
CDR3 DNA: TGCGCCAGCAGCCAAAGGCCACTGGTGGAAGGGGGGGCAATAGATACGCAGTATTTT

V gene: TRBV6-5
CDR3 length: 13
J gene: TRBJ1-2
D gene: NA
CDR3 protein: CASRADSNYGYTF
CDR3 DNA: TGTGCCAGCAGAGCCGACAGTAACTATGGCTACACCTTC

V gene: TRBV21-1
CDR3 length: 13
J gene: TRBJ2-3
D gene: NA
CDR3 protein: CAREEGGTDTQYF
CDR3 DNA: TGTGCCAGGGAAGAGGGAGGCACAGATACGCAGTATTTT

V gene: TRBV27
CDR3 length: 13
J gene: TRBJ2-7
D gene: NA
CDR3 protein: CASSHGTLDEQYF
CDR3 DNA: TGTGCCAGCAGTCACGGGACATTGGACGAGCAGTACTTC

V gene: TRBV7-2
CDR3 length: 14
J gene: TRBJ1-6
D gene: NA
CDR3 protein: CASSPPGFNSPLHF
CDR3 DNA: TGTGCCAGCAGCCCCCCAGGGTTCAATTCACCCCTCCACTTT

V gene: TRBV19
CDR3 length: 13
J gene: TRBJ2-2
D gene: NA
CDR3 protein: CASDRGVAGELFF
CDR3 DNA: TGTGCCAGTGACCGTGGAGTTGCCGGGGAGCTGTTTTTT

V gene: TRBV30
CDR3 length: 14
J gene: TRBJ2-2
D gene: TRBD1
CDR3 protein: CAWRQGPNTGELFF
CDR3 DNA: TGTGCCTGGAGACAGGGGCCGAACACCGGGGAGCTGTTTTTT

V gene: TRBV4-2
CDR3 length: 14
J gene: TRBJ1-1
D gene: NA
CDR3 protein: CASSQRGRTSEAFF
CDR3 DNA: TGTGCCAGCAGCCAACGAGGGCGAACCTCTGAAGCTTTCTTT

V gene: TRBV18
CDR3 length: 16
J gene: TRBJ1-6
D gene: NA
CDR3 protein: CASSPGGDTYNSPLHF
CDR3 DNA: TGTGCCAGCTCACCCGGGGGGGACACCTATAATTCACCCCTCCACTTT

V gene: TRBV30
CDR3 length: 11
J gene: TRBJ2-3
D gene: NA
CDR3 protein: CAWSTPGAQYF
CDR3 DNA: TGTGCCTGGAGTACGCCCGGGGCGCAGTATTTT

V gene: TRBV11-2
CDR3 length: 17
J gene: TRBJ1-1
D gene: NA
CDR3 protein: CASSFREGPMELTEAFF
CDR3 DNA: TGTGCCAGCAGCTTTAGGGAGGGGCCTATGGAACTCACTGAAGCTTTCTTT